Listed here is a single T cell receptor beta chain. The antigen remains undetermined. This specimen comes from a study of cytomegalovirus exposure and HLA in healthy donors. Study-wide points: More clonal expansion characterized HLA-associated TCR beta chains than equally common others in a later analysis. The study recorded around 160 TCR beta chains that were cytomegalovirus-associated. Certain indistinguishable V segments, among them TRBV6-2 and TRBV6-3, were excluded. The authors confirmed in vitro that three CMV-associated chains were specific for CMV antigens.

Germline CDR1 SGDLS, CDR2 YYNGEE. The CDR3 spans 17 residues. Trimming shortened V by 0 bases and J by 0 bases, and 13 bases separated the two germline ends. The PCR had 60 Vbeta and 13 Jbeta primers. Here immunoSEQ multiplex PCR was the method, and the copy in TCRdb shows in-frame clones only, minus some. The sample has 120,000 to 150,000 clones, 78% seen once. Specimen: PBMCs. The J gene is TRBJ2-4, the V gene TRBV9; possible D gene TRBD1, 5 bases. The sequence derives from a man aged 35 to 55 in good health and CMV-seropositive. CDR3 bases: TGTGCCAGCAGCGTAGGGGCAGGGCTCGCAGCCAAAAACATTCAGTACTTC. Residues: CASSVGAGLAAKNIQYF.